A single sample is the source of the 26 T cell receptor beta chains below, sequenced in a study of shared clonotypes between healthy human individuals. Sequenced by immunoSEQ multiplex PCR; TCRdb stores in-frame clones only, minus some. Among about 610,000 clones listed, approximately 97% were seen once. The source material was naive CD4+ T cells sorted from blood. Subset defined: CD45RA+ positively selected. The receptor set was obtained from a woman aged 25-40 years in good health.

This chain uses TRBV6-5 with TRBJ2-2; D gene uncertain. Between the trimmed V and J ends, which lost 8 bases and 6 bases, there was a span of 7 bases. CDR1 MNHEY and CDR2 SVGAGI come from the germline V gene. The CDR3 is 11 amino acids. The DNA of the CDR3 is TGTGCCAGCGGGAAAGCCGGGGAGCTGTTTTTT. This translates into CASGKAGELFF.

The rearrangement links TRBV7-9 to TRBJ2-7, with 9 nucleotides matching TRBD2. This CDR3 comprises 15 residues. V lost 9 bases and J lost 2; bases outside the gene matches: 11. The germline gives CDR1 SEHNR, CDR2 FQNEAQ (reference sequence). The CDR3 protein is CASLPGLAVTYEQYF. The CDR3, as DNA: TGTGCCAGTTTGCCGGGACTAGCTGTGACCTACGAGCAGTACTTC.

The chain recombines TRBV18 with TRBJ1-4; D is unresolved. Trimming took 1 base from V and 7 from J, leaving 10 bases between them. The CDR3 sequence is 14 residues long. The germline V gene encodes CDR1 KGHSH and CDR2 LQKENI. The CDR3 sequence is CASSPLREFEKLFF. As DNA, the CDR3 is TGTGCCAGCTCACCACTCAGAGAATTTGAAAAACTGTTTTTT. Complete variable domain (other parts from reference TRBV18 and TRBJ1-4): NAGVMQNPRHLVRRRGQEARLRCSPMKGHSHVYWYRQLPEEGLKFMVYLQKENIIDESGMPKERFSAEFPKEGPSILRIQQVVRGDSAAYFCASSPLREFEKLFFGSGTQLSVL.

V gene TRBV29-1 combines with J gene TRBJ1-1, with unresolved D. Per the germline V gene, CDR1 is SQVTM and CDR2 is ANQGSEA. V dropped 0 bases and J dropped 5 bases, with 10 bases sitting between them. The CDR3 consists of 13 residues. The CDR3: CSVEDPLETEAFF. DNA for the CDR3: TGCAGCGTTGAAGACCCCTTAGAGACTGAAGCTTTCTTT.

The V and J genes are TRBV28 and TRBJ2-6; D uncertain. CDR1 MDHEN and CDR2 SYDVKM come from the germline V gene. V was clipped by 7 bases and J by 0 bases, with 13 bases between them. There are 16 residues in the CDR3. Written as DNA, the CDR3 is TGTGCCAGCACCCCAGGACGGATCTCTGGGGCCAACGTCCTGACTTTC. The encoded protein is CASTPGRISGANVLTF.

The chain recombines TRBV7-7 with TRBJ1-5; 11 nucleotides align to TRBD1. The length of the CDR3 is 18 residues. Per the germline V gene, CDR1 is SSHAT and CDR2 is FNYEAQ (reference sequence). The trim removed 1 base at V and 6 bases at J, leaving 11 bases unmatched. The CDR3: CASSLGESGQGAPQPQHF. The CDR3 coding sequence is TGTGCCAGCAGCTTAGGCGAATCCGGACAGGGGGCGCCTCAGCCCCAGCATTTT. Drawing the rest from reference TRBV7-7 and TRBJ1-5, the complete variable domain is GAGVSQSPRYKVTKRGQDVTLRCDPISSHATLYWYQQALGQGPEFLTYFNYEAQPDKSGLPSDRFSAERPEGSISTLTIQRTEQRDSAMYRCASSLGESGQGAPQPQHFGDGTRLSIL.

The rearrangement links TRBV7-2 to TRBJ2-7, with 10 bases fitting TRBD2. CDR3 length equals 19 residues. J gave up 3 bases and V 1 base, and 15 bases lay outside the gene matches. From germline, CDR1 is SGHTA and CDR2 FQGNSA. In DNA form, the CDR3 reads TGTGCCAGCAGCTTAGTTGCAGGGGGCGGACTAGCGGACCACTACGAGCAGTACTTC. Protein: CASSLVAGGGLADHYEQYF.

The J gene is TRBJ2-7, the V gene TRBV18, with a tentative D call TRBD1 (5 bases). This CDR3 is built from 13 residues. V was pared by 5 bases and J by 4 bases, with 12 bases between. Per germline, CDR1 KGHSH and CDR2 LQKENI. CDR3 amino acids: CASSTSQGYEQYF. CDR3 bases: TGTGCCAGCTCAACCAGTCAGGGATACGAGCAGTACTTC.

The chain combines TRBV7-8 with TRBJ2-7; possibly TRBD1 for D (6 bases). The ends were cut back, 4 bases at V and 4 bases at J, with 11 bases in the middle. Germline assignment: CDR1 SGHVS and CDR2 FQNEAQ. The CDR3 sequence is 13 residues long. CDR3 amino acids: CASSSGRGYEQYF. The CDR3 DNA is TGTGCCAGCAGCTCGGGCAGGGGTTACGAGCAGTACTTC.

The V and J genes are TRBV12-5 and TRBJ2-3; D gene unclear. The V and J ends lost 7 bases and 6 bases respectively, with 20 bases between them. CDR3 length: 15 amino acids. The V gene's germline CDR1 is LGHNT and CDR2 FRNRAP. The CDR3 reads CASDHGTAGPDTQYF. DNA for the CDR3: TGTGCTAGTGACCACGGAACAGCCGGCCCCGATACGCAGTATTTT.

This chain uses TRBV28 with TRBJ1-5, with unresolved D. The V end was cut by 3 bases, the J end by 2 bases, with 8 bases between. The CDR3 runs to 14 residues. The V gene's germline CDR1 is MDHEN and CDR2 SYDVKM. The CDR3, as DNA: TGTGCCAGCAGTTTGAGTTTGCGCAATCAGCCCCAGCATTTT. It translates to CASSLSLRNQPQHF. Filled out from reference TRBV28 and TRBJ1-5, the complete variable domain reads DVKVTQSSRYLVKRTGEKVFLECVQDMDHENMFWYRQDPGLGLRLIYFSYDVKMKEKGDIPEGYSVSREKKERFSLILESASTNQTSMYLCASSLSLRNQPQHFGDGTRLSIL.

This rearrangement joins TRBV4-1 to TRBJ1-1; the match to TRBD1 covers 7 bases. The germline CDR1 and CDR2 sequences are MGHRA and YSYEKL. The CDR3 extends over 15 amino acids. Trimming cost V 0 bases and J 4 bases; bases outside gene matches: 5. The CDR3 sequence is CASSQETGLVTEAFF. CDR3 sequence (DNA): TGCGCCAGCAGCCAAGAGACAGGGCTGGTCACTGAAGCTTTCTTT.

V is TRBV5-1 and J is TRBJ1-6; D possibly corresponds to TRBD1 (5 bases). The CDR3 is 15 amino acids. Germline CDR1 and CDR2: SGHRS and YFSETQ. Trimming took off 6 bases at V and 8 bases at J, with 18 bases between the two ends. CDR3 residues: CASTATAAVDSPLHF. The CDR3 nucleotides read TGCGCCAGCACAGCGACAGCCGCCGTGGATTCACCCCTCCACTTT.

The chain employs TRBV10-3 and TRBJ2-5; D might be TRBD2 (6 bases). V was clipped by 4 bases and J by 5 bases, with 14 bases between them. This CDR3 comprises 14 residues. Germline values: CDR1 ENHRY, CDR2 SYGVKD. CDR3 in DNA: TGTGCCATCAGTGGTGCAAGCGGGCCGGAGACCCAGTACTTC. Its protein product is CAISGASGPETQYF.

The V call is TRBV10-3, the J call TRBJ1-2; D not certain. This CDR3 region has 14 residues. Germline V gene data show CDR1 as ENHRY and CDR2 as SYGVKD. V shed 6 bases and J shed 3 bases, with 14 bases lying between them. For the CDR3, the DNA is TGTGCCATCAGGCCAGGTGGGGTGGACTATGGCTACACCTTC. It is translated as CAIRPGGVDYGYTF.

This clone was counted a single time. CDR3 residues: CASSPTGTGANVLTF. DNA of the CDR3: TGTGCCAGCAGCCCGACAGGTACTGGGGCCAACGTCCTGACTTTC. The chain uses TRBV28 and TRBJ2-6, with D tentatively TRBD1 (6 bases). Germline CDR1 MDHEN, CDR2 SYDVKM. The V gene lost 6 bases and the J gene lost 2 bases, with 11 bases spanning the gap. The CDR3 is made up of 15 amino acids. Filled out from reference TRBV28 and TRBJ2-6, the complete variable domain reads DVKVTQSSRYLVKRTGEKVFLECVQDMDHENMFWYRQDPGLGLRLIYFSYDVKMKEKGDIPEGYSVSREKKERFSLILESASTNQTSMYLCASSPTGTGANVLTFGAGSRLTVL.

The chain employs TRBV5-6 and TRBJ1-6, with 7 positions matching TRBD1. Germline values: CDR1 SGHDT, CDR2 YYEEEE. Germline trimming cut 5 bases from V and 7 bases from J; bases unmatched to any gene: 12. The CDR3 covers 16 residues. The CDR3 region is CASSQGQALGNSPLHF. The CDR3 nucleotides are TGTGCCAGCAGTCAAGGACAGGCCCTGGGGAATTCACCCCTCCACTTT.

This chain links TRBV6-6 with TRBJ2-1; maybe TRBD2 (6 bases). The germline gives CDR1 MNHNY, CDR2 SVGAGI (reference sequence). The CDR3 is 14 residues long. V was shortened by 6 bases and J by 5 bases, with 14 bases between the two germline ends. CDR3 bases: TGTGCCAGCAGGGAGGGAGCCGGCAACAATGAGCAGTTCTTC. This codes for CASREGAGNNEQFF.

J is TRBJ1-2 and V is TRBV28, with 8 bases lining up with TRBD1. The germline V gene has CDR1 MDHEN and CDR2 SYDVKM. With V trimmed by 2 bases and J by 8 bases, 16 bases remained unmatched. The CDR3 consists of 17 residues. The CDR3 DNA follows: TGTGCCAGCAGTTTACCCCCTGGGACAGGTCCCAAACAGGGCTACACCTTC. Residues: CASSLPPGTGPKQGYTF.

CDR3 DNA sequence: TGCGCCAGCAGCCAGGGACAGGGGTTGGTGTGGCAGCCCCAGCATTTT. It encodes CASSQGQGLVWQPQHF. The chain uses TRBV4-1 and TRBJ1-5; TRBD1 agrees at 10 bases. Germline CDR1 and CDR2: MGHRA and YSYEKL. The CDR3 loop spans 16 amino acids. Losses at the gene ends were 3 bases for V and 7 bases for J; bases not matched to a gene: 9.

The sample holds one count of this clone. The V and J genes are TRBV5-1 and TRBJ2-5; TRBD2 matches at 12 bases. The CDR3 consists of 15 residues. Losses at the gene ends were 0 bases for V and 5 bases for J; bases not matched to a gene: 2. Germline CDR1 SGHRS, CDR2 YFSETQ. CDR3 DNA sequence: TGCGCCAGCAGCTTGGACCTAGCGGGAGGGGAGACCCAGTACTTC. It is translated as CASSLDLAGGETQYF.

The chain is built from TRBV6-1 and TRBJ1-2, with a possible D match to TRBD1 (6 bases). V lost 4 bases and J 0 bases, leaving 18 bases between the germline ends. Germline assignment: CDR1 MNHNS and CDR2 SASEGT. The CDR3 is 17 amino acids. In DNA, the CDR3 is TGTGCCAGCAGTGTATTCACAACAGGGAATTCTAACTATGGCTACACCTTC. Translation: CASSVFTTGNSNYGYTF.

This rearrangement joins TRBV7-6 to TRBJ1-4, with a possible D match to TRBD1 (6 bases). The CDR3 totals 16 residues. The germline V and J ends were trimmed by 3 bases and 0 bases, with 11 bases remaining between them. Germline V gives CDR1 SGHVS, CDR2 FNYEAQ. The CDR3 sequence is CASSLTGFATNEKLFF. The DNA of the CDR3 is TGTGCCAGCAGCTTGACAGGATTTGCAACTAATGAAAAACTGTTTTTT.

The chain carries TRBV18 and TRBJ2-1; 8 bases align to TRBD1. CDR3 length equals 15 residues. Germline lookup yields CDR1 KGHSH and CDR2 LQKENI. V gave up 4 bases and J gave up 8 bases; unmatched junction bases: 10. The CDR3 DNA is TGTGCCAGCTCACGGGGAAGGACAGGGCTAGATGAGCAGTTCTTC. As protein: CASSRGRTGLDEQFF.

The J gene is TRBJ1-2, the V gene TRBV5-1; D is possibly TRBD1 (5 bases). The germline CDR1 and CDR2 sequences are SGHRS and YFSETQ. Between the trimmed V and J ends, which lost 4 bases and 4 bases, there was a span of 29 bases. The CDR3 totals 19 residues. CDR3 sequence: CASSPLIHSGGSGSYGYTF. The CDR3 DNA sequence: TGCGCCAGCAGCCCTTTGATTCATTCGGGCGGGTCAGGGAGCTATGGCTACACCTTC. Full variable domain (outside the CDR3, taken from reference TRBV5-1 and TRBJ1-2): KAGVTQTPRYLIKTRGQQVTLSCSPISGHRSVSWYQQTPGQGLQFLFEYFSETQRNKGNFPGRFSGRQFSNSRSEMNVSTLELGDSALYLCASSPLIHSGGSGSYGYTFGSGTRLTVV.

The chain employs TRBV18 and TRBJ2-3; D is possibly TRBD2 (6 bases). Trimming removed 3 bases from V and 0 bases from J, with 10 bases in between. This CDR3 spans 15 amino acids. Germline V gives CDR1 KGHSH, CDR2 LQKENI. CDR3 sequence (DNA): TGTGCCAGCTCACCGGGACTTGCTAGCACAGATACGCAGTATTTT. Translated: CASSPGLASTDTQYF.